This T cell receptor beta chain derives from a study of shared clonotypes between healthy human individuals (dated by TCRdb to the early 2020s). About the study as a whole: A couple of women and three men aged 18 to 49 years were included in the cohort. Per donor, leukapheresis produced somewhere between about 0.94 and 9.5 billion PBMCs. The study deeply sequenced blood TCR repertoires of five healthy adults to estimate repertoire size and the extent of clonotype sharing between individuals. Libraries were prepared and TCR repertoires were sequenced by different laboratories using diverse techniques, in order to increase sequencing depth and limit assay-specific biases. For each donor, CD4 naive and CD4 memory were each given three plates, CD8 naive was given two plates, and CD8 memory was given one plate. Study-level results and caveats: Sampling was restricted to blood, and TCR repertoires in tissue are likely to differ from TCR repertoires in blood. Pairwise subsampling led to the expectation that sequencing depth would affect the degree of clonotype sharing among donors. Sharing across a few donors was observed for 5% to 6.5% of naive CD4, 3% to 3.5% of naive CD8, 2% to 2.5% of memory CD4, and around 0.44% of memory CD8 clonotypes. Compared with non-shared clonotypes, the clonotypes found in all four sorted-subset donors had higher generation probabilities. Incomplete sequencing was indicated by rarefaction of sorted-subset datasets, despite the large sequencing depth. Naive subsets generally had larger estimated clonotype richness than memory subsets. Because the study included a small number of donors, the genetic and exposure-history diversity represented was limited.

Using the deep immunoSEQ assay, multiplex PCR amplified TCR CDR3 regions from genomic DNA. For each cell subset, the extracted genomic DNA was distributed evenly across all wells of several immunoSEQ 96-well plates, and each plate served as one replicate. For sorted subsets, 200 ng of genomic DNA, equivalent to around 29,000 T cell genomes, went into each replicate PCR. Purified libraries were quantified with a Qubit 3.0 fluorometer, sized on a Bioanalyzer 2100, and re-quantified with the KAPA Library Quantification kit. Each immunoSEQ 96-well plate was sequenced on its own single-read 150-cycle Illumina NextSeq 550 flow cell. The authors' pipeline ran thus. The immunoSEQ output contained only junctional sequences without quality scores, so filtering could not match that applied to full-length reads. Sequences were annotated with PyIR, a Python wrapper for IgBLAST v1.9, using IMGT germline references to assign V/J genes and CDR3. Reads with weak V/J assignments (E-value above 1e-6), missing CDR3, stop codons, out-of-frame junctions, or ambiguous translated residues were removed. V3J clonotypes were defined as sequences sharing an identical inferred V gene, J gene, and CDR3 amino acid sequence. The percentage overlap between two repertoires was calculated by dividing the number of shared unique clonotypes by the size of the smaller repertoire. Three approaches were used to assess repertoire richness: RTK rarefaction, the Chao1 estimator, and Recon v2.1 estimates of unobserved clonotypes. OLGA was used to compute generation probabilities for all TCRbeta clonotypes that the gDNA method yielded from a few donors. TCRdb re-hosts the immuneACCESS table, in-frame sequences only. Its copies lack some clones; in the studies checked, an unresolved V gene accounts for under half of them, and the cause for the rest is not known. The DNA gave D and trimming, while V, J and clone size come from that table. Within this sample are roughly 760,000 clones, with approximately 79% of them counted one time only. The ten largest clones represent about 1.7% of the sample.

Points on this clone: The antigen it recognizes is unknown. Per-base quality was not reported, and no clone a single base away is much larger than it.

The donors were healthy, HIV-negative adults with no recently reported acute infections or vaccinations. Only Caucasian adults living in Nashville, Tennessee, USA were represented among the donors. Magnetic negative selection was used to enrich CD4+ T cells, after which naive cells were positively selected on CD45RA and the negative fraction became the memory subset. After blood collection by leukapheresis, PBMCs were isolated using Ficoll-Histopaque density gradient centrifugation and then cryopreserved in the vapor phase of liquid nitrogen. Analytical flow cytometry was used to check the purity and quantity of every magnetically sorted T cell population. Genomic DNA was isolated from each sorted fraction and quantified by UV absorbance on a Nanodrop 2000c. The junction shows trimming of 0 bases on V and 0 bases on J, plus 6 bases between the germline ends. Inclusive of the bounding cysteine and phenylalanine, the CDR3 is 15 residues long. This entry keeps only the CDR3 DNA: 45 bases, framed from base 1. From the germline V gene, CDR1 is MDHEN and CDR2 is SYDVKM.

The V and J genes are TRBV28 and TRBJ2-1; tentative D gene TRBD2, with 6 bases matching. The sample comprised memory CD4+ T cells sorted from blood. According to the study, the label for this sample's cell subset or site signals: CD45RA-negative fraction. The TCR comes from a woman in her twenties or thirties in good health. For the CDR3, the sequence is CASSLWGGSYNEQFF. The base sequence is TGTGCCAGCAGTTTATGGGGAGGCTCCTACAATGAGCAGTTCTTC.